This T cell receptor beta chain was captured by sequencing in a study of cytomegalovirus exposure and HLA in healthy donors. The PCR contained 60 Vbeta and 13 Jbeta primers. Authors' processing steps: About 9.9 million shared chains were among some 75 million unique TCR beta chains counted in a later analysis. TCRdb's table, derived via immunoSEQ multiplex PCR, lists solely in-frame clones and lacks some. From that table come the V and J calls and clone size; the DNA was used to work out D and trimming. The sample spans about 46,000 clones; the ten largest clones claim approximately 1.1%. The V and J ends lost 0 bases and 2 bases respectively, with 11 bases between them. Germline CDR1 and CDR2: GTSNPN and SVGIG (reference sequence). CDR3 length: 15 amino acids. As for this clone: Its specificity is unknown.

Study outcomes and limitations: The authors assumed roughly uniform sequencing depth across donors for presence/absence analyses. Cytomegalovirus association was listed for around 180 TCR beta chains.

The receptor was isolated from a woman in her 40s in good health and CMV-seronegative. The chain is built from TRBV30 and TRBJ1-3; possibly TRBD1 for D (6 bases). The sequenced sample was PBMCs. CDR3 bases: TGTGCCTGGAGTGTACGCTCAGGGGCTGGAAACACCATATATTTT. The encoded protein is CAWSVRSGAGNTIYF.